This TCR beta chain originates from a study of cytomegalovirus exposure and HLA in healthy donors. Study-level points and caveats: Most of the TCR beta V segments (in an earlier analysis) were productive either about 87% or about 30% of the time. With DRB1 most and HLA-C fewest, TCR association rates differed between HLA loci in a later analysis. CMV antigen specificity was confirmed in vitro for a few CMV-associated chains.

Vbeta (60) and Jbeta (13) primers were used in the PCR. Sequenced by immunoSEQ multiplex PCR; TCRdb stores in-frame clones only, minus some. Its clone listing holds 45,000 to 60,000 clones. Comment on this clone: Its target is not known.

Germline values: CDR1 SGHNT, CDR2 YYREEE (reference sequence). V lost 1 base, J lost 2 bases, and 13 bases lay in between. The CDR3 is 17 amino acids. Sequenced input: PBMCs. The chain recombines TRBV5-4 with TRBJ2-6; tentative D call: TRBD2 (7 bases). The sequence was obtained from a male donor in good health and CMV-seronegative. CDR3 region: CASSLPSGDTGANVLTF. DNA of the CDR3: TGTGCCAGCAGCTTGCCCAGCGGGGACACTGGGGCCAACGTCCTGACTTTC.